A selection of T cell receptor beta chains follows, all from one sample in a study of cytomegalovirus exposure and HLA in healthy donors. Profiling relied on immunoSEQ multiplex PCR, and the TCRdb table lists in-frame clones only, not all of them. The table has about 110,000 clones, around 87% seen once. Sequencing input: PBMCs. These receptors were taken from a man aged 35-49 years in good health and CMV-seronegative. CDR3s include the opening cysteine and the closing phenylalanine or tryptophan. D genes are given only for firm matches. Only some rows state a clone size, as once, few, many or a class for expanded clones.

TGCGCCAGCAGCTCAGAAATAGCATCGATGAACACTGAAGCTTTCTTT,CASSSEIASMNTEAFF,TRBJ1-1,TRBV5-1,.,.
TGCGCCAGCAGCCCACTTGGGCCGGGGGGTTCCGGGGAGCTGTTTTTT,CASSPLGPGGSGELFF,TRBJ2-2,TRBV5-1,TRBD2,.
TGTGCCAGCAGTGCTCCGGGATATGGCTACACCTTC,CASSAPGYGYTF,TRBJ1-2,TRBV2,.,.
TGTGCCAGCAGTTTTACAGGGGGCAGAGAGCAGTACTTC,CASSFTGGREQYF,TRBJ2-7,TRBV27,TRBD1,.
TGCGCCAGCAGCCCGGAGGGGAACATTCAGTACTTC,CASSPEGNIQYF,TRBJ2-4,TRBV5-1,.,.
TGCAGCGGGGGCCTCTACAATGAGCAGTTCTTC,CSGGLYNEQFF,TRBJ2-1,TRBV29-1,.,.
TGTGCCAGCAGTTGGACAGCTAGCTATGGCTACACCTTC,CASSWTASYGYTF,TRBJ1-2,TRBV6-5,.,few
TGTGCCAGCAGTTATGACAGGGGATCCTACAATGAGCAGTTCTTC,CASSYDRGSYNEQFF,TRBJ2-1,TRBV5-6,TRBD1,.
TGTGCCAGCAGCCAAGATGAGGGGGCGATGGGGCCCCAGCATTTT,CASSQDEGAMGPQHF,TRBJ1-5,TRBV4-2,TRBD1,.
TGTGCCAGCAGTCCCGTCCGGAATCAGCCCCAGCATTTT,CASSPVRNQPQHF,TRBJ1-5,TRBV28,.,.
TGCGCCAGCAGCTTGGAGGGTACAGGGCGCCGAGCTTTCTTT,CASSLEGTGRRAFF,TRBJ1-1,TRBV5-1,.,.
TGTGCCTGGAGGCCGACAGGGACCTCCGGAAAACTGTTTTTT,CAWRPTGTSGKLFF,TRBJ1-4,TRBV30,TRBD1,.
TGTGCCTGGAGTGTACGGGGACTCCTTGATCAGCCCCAGCATTTT,CAWSVRGLLDQPQHF,TRBJ1-5,TRBV30,.,once
TGTGCCAGCAGCCCCGGACACAGTAGCAATCAGCCCCAGCATTTT,CASSPGHSSNQPQHF,TRBJ1-5,TRBV6-1,.,.
TGTGCCAGCAGGGGCAGCCACTACGAGCAGTACTTC,CASRGSHYEQYF,TRBJ2-7,TRBV2,.,.
TGTGCCAGCTCACCACCTTCGAAACAGGGGCTCGATGGCTACACCTTC,CASSPPSKQGLDGYTF,TRBJ1-2,TRBV18,TRBD1,.
TGTGCCAGCTCACCAAGCGGCCAGAGAGAGCAGTACTTC,CASSPSGQREQYF,TRBJ2-7,TRBV18,.,once
TGTGCCGGAATGACTAGCGGGGGCCGGGCAGATACGCAGTATTTT,CAGMTSGGRADTQYF,TRBJ2-3,TRBV6-1,TRBD2,.
TGTGCCAGCAGCTTACCATCGCGCAGACAGCTCAACACTGAAGCTTTCTTT,CASSLPSRRQLNTEAFF,TRBJ1-1,TRBV7-8,.,.
TGTGCCAGCAGCTTGGTGACAAAAGGCTACACCTTC,CASSLVTKGYTF,TRBJ1-2,TRBV5-6,.,.
TGTGCCAGCAGTGGCGGACAGGCTAGCAATCAGCCCCAGCATTTT,CASSGGQASNQPQHF,TRBJ1-5,TRBV6-6,TRBD1,.
TGCGCCAGCAGCGGCGGACAGGGAAACACCGGGGAGCTGTTTTTT,CASSGGQGNTGELFF,TRBJ2-2,TRBV5-1,TRBD1,.
TGTGCCAGCACTAACCCGGGACAGCCCGAGACCCAGTACTTC,CASTNPGQPETQYF,TRBJ2-5,TRBV28,TRBD1,.
TGTGCCAGCAGTTCTTCTCGACAGGGGTGGGATGAGCAGTTCTTC,CASSSSRQGWDEQFF,TRBJ2-1,TRBV6-5,TRBD1,.
TGTGCCAGCTCACCACAAAGCGGAGAAAACACCATATATTTT,CASSPQSGENTIYF,TRBJ1-3,TRBV18,.,.
TGTGCCAGCACTCAACGGGCCGGGGGACTAAAGACTGAAGCTTTCTTT,CASTQRAGGLKTEAFF,TRBJ1-1,TRBV28,.,.
TGTGCCAGCAGCCCGGGACAGGGGGCACGAGAGACCCAGTACTTC,CASSPGQGARETQYF,TRBJ2-5,TRBV5-4,TRBD1,.
TGTGCCAGCAGTTTCCCTGGGACTAGCGGGGTACGTGAGCAGTTCTTC,CASSFPGTSGVREQFF,TRBJ2-1,TRBV6-6,TRBD2,.
TGTGCCAGCAGCCAAGATCGGTTGATGGGAGGTAACTATGGCTACACCTTC,CASSQDRLMGGNYGYTF,TRBJ1-2,TRBV4-2,.,.
TGTGCCAGCAGCGTAGATCCCGGGGGGGCCTACGAGCAGTACTTC,CASSVDPGGAYEQYF,TRBJ2-7,TRBV9,TRBD2,.
TGCGCCAGCAGCTTGGTCGGGGGAAGCTCCTATAATTCACCCCTCCACTTT,CASSLVGGSSYNSPLHF,TRBJ1-6,TRBV5-1,.,.
TGTGCCAGCAGCCTCTCACTTTCCGAGCAGTACTTC,CASSLSLSEQYF,TRBJ2-7,TRBV7-9,.,once
TGTGCCAGCAGCACCCAGGGGGGACTTGAGGGCTACACCTTC,CASSTQGGLEGYTF,TRBJ1-2,TRBV7-2,TRBD1,.
TGTGCCAGCTCACTATCAACAGGTCCGGGAGCTGGAAACACCATATATTTT,CASSLSTGPGAGNTIYF,TRBJ1-3,TRBV18,.,.
TGCGCCAGCAGCACTAATTTGAACACTGAAGCTTTCTTT,CASSTNLNTEAFF,TRBJ1-1,TRBV5-1,.,.
TGTGCCAGCAGTGACGGGGGGAACACTGAAGCTTTCTTT,CASSDGGNTEAFF,TRBJ1-1,TRBV6-1,.,.
TGTGCCAGCAGCCGACCGGGACAGGGGTTAGGCACTGAAGCTTTCTTT,CASSRPGQGLGTEAFF,TRBJ1-1,TRBV5-4,TRBD1,.
TGTGCCAGCAGCTTAGCGAGCTCTGGAAACACCATATATTTT,CASSLASSGNTIYF,TRBJ1-3,TRBV7-9,.,many
TGCGCCAGCTCATCGTCGGGGTCGAATAGTCAGCCCCAGCATTTT,CASSSSGSNSQPQHF,TRBJ1-5,TRBV5-1,.,.
TGTGCCTGGACTAGCGGGGGGCGGGGGCAGTTCTTC,CAWTSGGRGQFF,TRBJ2-1,TRBV30,TRBD2,.
TGTGCCAGCAGTTTCCCGGGGACAGATACGCAGTATTTT,CASSFPGTDTQYF,TRBJ2-3,TRBV6-5,.,.
TGTGCCAGCAGTTACCCCGAGACAGGATCGGGAAAACTGTTTTTT,CASSYPETGSGKLFF,TRBJ1-4,TRBV6-6,.,.
TGTGCCAGCAGCCAAGGAGAGGGACACCTTAATGAAAAACTGTTTTTT,CASSQGEGHLNEKLFF,TRBJ1-4,TRBV4-2,.,.
TGCAGCTTGGAACCGGGGGGAAATGAGCAGTTCTTC,CSLEPGGNEQFF,TRBJ2-1,TRBV29-1,TRBD2,.
TGCAGCGCCGCCGACAGCGCGCATGAGCAGTTCTTC,CSAADSAHEQFF,TRBJ2-1,TRBV29-1,.,once
TGTGCCAGCAGCTTGATTCGAACTAGCGGCCAAGAGACCCAGTACTTC,CASSLIRTSGQETQYF,TRBJ2-5,TRBV5-6,TRBD2,.
TGCAGCGTGCAGCCTAGGAACACTGAAGCTTTCTTT,CSVQPRNTEAFF,TRBJ1-1,TRBV29-1,.,few
TGCGCCAGCAGCCCCGGGGAGGGTGGGTCCTACAATGAGCAGTTCTTC,CASSPGEGGSYNEQFF,TRBJ2-1,TRBV5-1,TRBD2,.
TGTGCCAGCAGTTGGGGGACAGGCAACACTGAAGCTTTCTTT,CASSWGTGNTEAFF,TRBJ1-1,TRBV6-6,TRBD1,.
TGCGCCAGCAGCTTGGGGACCAGGGAAGGTCAGCCCCAGCATTTT,CASSLGTREGQPQHF,TRBJ1-5,TRBV5-1,.,once
TGTGCCTGGAGTGTAGATTTAGGGGACTACGAGCAGTACTTC,CAWSVDLGDYEQYF,TRBJ2-7,TRBV30,.,.
TGCGCCAGCAGCCAATCCGGGACAGGGGCCTACGAGCAGTACTTC,CASSQSGTGAYEQYF,TRBJ2-7,TRBV4-1,TRBD1,few
TGTGCCACTAAACTCTATCTTATGAACACTGAAGCTTTCTTT,CATKLYLMNTEAFF,TRBJ1-1,TRBV19,.,.
TGTGCCAGCAGCCAAGGCCGGGTAATTCGGGGAGCTTTCTTT,CASSQGRVIRGAFF,TRBJ1-1,TRBV14,.,.
TGTGCCGCAGGAGGGGTCGCTGGGGCCAACGTCCTGACTTTC,CAAGGVAGANVLTF,TRBJ2-6,TRBV28,.,.
TGTGCCTGGAGTGTTCCCCTCCCGGGGTCGAACTATGGCTACACCTTC,CAWSVPLPGSNYGYTF,TRBJ1-2,TRBV30,.,.
TGTGCCAGCTCACCTGCCAGGGTGGAAACAGATACGCAGTATTTT,CASSPARVETDTQYF,TRBJ2-3,TRBV18,.,.
TGTGCCAGCAGCTTAGGAGGCGGAAGCCTCAATAATTCACCCCTCCACTTT,CASSLGGGSLNNSPLHF,TRBJ1-6,TRBV13,.,.
TGCGCCAGCAGCACAGGGACAGGGCTGAATCAGCCCCAGCATTTT,CASSTGTGLNQPQHF,TRBJ1-5,TRBV5-1,TRBD1,.